Shown below are 27 T cell receptor beta chains from a single sample sequenced in a study of blood T cell repertoires in COVID-19. Sequencing was performed with immunoSEQ multiplex PCR; in TCRdb, only in-frame clones are kept and a portion is missing. The sample lists over 150,000 clones; roughly 80% were seen once. Sequences were obtained from peripheral blood. These receptors originate from a man aged 18 to 29 with active or convalescent COVID-19.

The chain employs TRBV7-8 and TRBJ2-7, with 8 bases identical to TRBD2. CDR3 length: 15 amino acids. The V segment lost 0 bases and the J segment 0 bases; nucleotides outside the gene matches: 1. Germline CDR1 and CDR2: SGHVS and FQNEAQ. For the CDR3, the DNA is TGTGCCAGCAGCTTAGCAAGCGGGAGCTCCTACGAGCAGTACTTC. This translates into CASSLASGSSYEQYF.

This clone appeared once. The rearrangement uses TRBV6-5 and TRBJ1-2; 7 positions match TRBD1. Trimming took 6 bases from V and 3 from J; bases not matched to a gene: 4. This CDR3 comprises 13 residues. Germline V CDR1 and CDR2: MNHEY, SVGAGI. The CDR3 DNA sequence: TGTGCCAGCAGGCGGGACAGCTACTATGGCTACACCTTC. Amino acids: CASRRDSYYGYTF.

V usage is TRBV18 and J usage is TRBJ1-2; D gene uncertain. This CDR3 spans 12 amino acids. Germline CDR1 KGHSH, CDR2 LQKENI. The V end lost 4 bases, the J end lost 7 bases, and 10 bases lay between the germline ends. The CDR3 spells CASSRREAGYTF. The CDR3, as DNA: TGTGCCAGCTCACGCCGGGAGGCTGGCTACACCTTC.

This clone was seen a single time. The chain has TRBV6-2 or TRBV6-3 and TRBJ1-1; TRBD1 might be the D (6 bases). The CDR3 length is 15 residues. Trimming pared 4 bases from V and 1 base from J, leaving 13 bases between. Germline CDR1 reads MNHEY; CDR2 reads SVGEGT. In DNA form, the CDR3 reads TGTGCCAGCAGTTTCCGGGACACAGGGAACACTGAAGCTTTCTTT. Its translation: CASSFRDTGNTEAFF.

This clone was detected only once. The chain combines TRBV18 with TRBJ2-5, with D hard to call. The CDR3 consists of 16 residues. V was trimmed by 3 bases and J by 2 bases, leaving 16 bases between them. The germline V gene has CDR1 KGHSH and CDR2 LQKENI. This chain's CDR3 is CASSPPGLGWQETQYF. As DNA, the CDR3 is TGTGCCAGCTCACCTCCAGGATTGGGTTGGCAAGAGACCCAGTACTTC.

The J gene is TRBJ2-7, the V gene TRBV11-3; D is unclear. Trimming shortened V by 5 bases and J by 12 bases, and 20 bases separated the two germline ends. CDR3 length: 13 amino acids. Germline CDR1 SGHNT, CDR2 YENEEA. This CDR3 is CASSQRRGYELYF. CDR3 nucleotides: TGTGCCAGCAGCCAGAGGAGAGGCTACGAGTTGTACTTC.

V gene TRBV5-1 combines with J gene TRBJ1-1; TRBD1 matches at 11 bases. V lost 2 bases, J lost 5 bases, and 5 bases stayed unmatched. Germline V gene lookup returns CDR1 SGHRS and CDR2 YFSETQ. The CDR3 loop spans 15 amino acids. For the CDR3, the DNA is TGCGCCAGCAGCTTTTCCGGGACAGGGGGTACTGAAGCTTTCTTT. Translation gives CASSFSGTGGTEAFF.

Concerning this clone itself: An end of the junction does not agree with germline; a read error may underlie this. The chain has TRBV7-7 and TRBJ2-3, with D perhaps TRBD2 (6 bases). The length of the CDR3 is 17 residues. CDR1 is SSHAT, CDR2 FNYEAQ, per germline (reference sequence). CDR3 DNA sequence: TGTGCTAGCAGCGCCAGTCCGCGGGGAGTAAGCACAGATACGCAGTATTTT. Translation: CASSASPRGVSTDTQYF. Using reference TRBV7-7 and TRBJ2-3 for the parts outside the CDR3, the full variable domain is GAGVSQSPRYKVTKRGQDVTLRCDPISSHATLYWYQQALGQGPEFLTYFNYEAQPDKSGLPSDRFSAERPEGSISTLTIQRTEQRDSAMYRCASSASPRGVSTDTQYFGPGTRLTVL.

On this clone: At one boundary the junction diverges from the germline segment, which might be a read error. The chain is built from TRBV7-7 and TRBJ2-3; 7 bases are a match to TRBD2. The germline V gene has CDR1 SSHAT and CDR2 FNYEAQ (reference sequence). The CDR3 spans 13 residues. CDR3 loop: CASSGATTDTQYF. In DNA form, the CDR3 reads TGTGCTAGCAGCGGGGCTACCACAGATACGCAGTATTTT.

This chain uses TRBV7-8 with TRBJ1-1; 9 bases are shared with TRBD1. CDR3 size: 15 residues. V trimming: 4 bases; J trimming: 4 bases; junction bases outside the gene matches: 7. Looked up from germline, CDR1 is SGHVS and CDR2 is FQNEAQ. CDR3 in amino acids: CASSSRTGASTEAFF. The CDR3 DNA reads as TGTGCCAGCAGCTCAAGGACAGGGGCGTCCACTGAAGCTTTCTTT.

This clone has only a few counts. This chain connects TRBV19 to TRBJ1-2, with TRBD1 as a possible D gene (5 bases). The germline V gene encodes CDR1 LNHDA and CDR2 SQIVND (reference sequence). V dropped 2 bases and J dropped 1 base, with 17 bases sitting between them. The CDR3 runs 17 residues. The CDR3 DNA reads TGTGCCAGTAGTATAATACCCCGGACAATCCTTAACTATGGCTACACCTTC. This sequence encodes CASSIIPRTILNYGYTF.

The chain couples TRBV15 to TRBJ1-5; weak D call: TRBD1 (5 bases). The CDR3 contains 18 residues. Deletions cut 0 bases from V and 0 bases from J, with 15 bases between. Germline V gene lookup returns CDR1 LNHNV and CDR2 YYDKDF (reference sequence). CDR3 sequence: CATSRDPGGFRSNQPQHF. For the CDR3, the DNA is TGTGCCACCAGCAGAGACCCGGGGGGGTTTCGTAGCAATCAGCCCCAGCATTTT.

J is TRBJ2-4 and V is TRBV15; 8 nucleotides align to TRBD2. The CDR3 has 17 amino acids. Germline CDR1 is LNHNV and CDR2 is YYDKDF (reference sequence). Losses at the gene ends were 1 base for V and 2 bases for J; bases not matched to a gene: 7. The CDR3 DNA sequence: TGTGCCACCAGCAGAGGGATCGCGGGGGGCACCAAAAACATTCAGTACTTC. Translation: CATSRGIAGGTKNIQYF. The whole variable domain, filled in from reference TRBV15 and TRBJ2-4, reads DAMVIQNPRYQVTQFGKPVTLSCSQTLNHNVMYWYQQKSSQAPKLLFHYYDKDFNNEADTPDNFQSRRPNTSFCFLDIRSPGLGDTAMYLCATSRGIAGGTKNIQYFGAGTRLSVL.

V and J are TRBV5-1 and TRBJ1-1; D unclear. The germline CDR1 and CDR2 sequences are SGHRS and YFSETQ. Deletions cut 4 bases from V and 1 base from J, with 14 bases between. The CDR3 sequence is 15 residues long. For the CDR3, the DNA is TGCGCCAGCAGCCCACTCCGGGGAGCGAACACTGAAGCTTTCTTT. This gives the protein CASSPLRGANTEAFF.

The CDR3 DNA sequence: TGTGCCAGCTCACCATTAAGGGAGAGCGAGCAGTACTTC. It specifies CASSPLRESEQYF. The chain links TRBV18 to TRBJ2-7; a possible D gene is TRBD2 (5 bases). The germline V and J ends were trimmed by 2 bases and 6 bases, with 11 bases remaining between them. CDR3 length: 13 amino acids. Germline V lookup: CDR1 KGHSH, CDR2 LQKENI.

This clone was detected only a few times. The chain couples TRBV3-1 (or the pseudogene TRBV3-2) to TRBJ2-7, with TRBD2 matching 12 bases. Looked up from germline, CDR1 is LGHDT and CDR2 is YNNKEL (reference sequence). The length of the CDR3 is 16 residues. Losses at the gene ends were 3 bases for V and 3 bases for J; bases not matched to a gene: 6. CDR3 sequence (DNA): TGTGCCAGCAGCCATTTTCGGGGACTAGCGGGCTACGAGCAGTACTTC. It yields the protein CASSHFRGLAGYEQYF.

V usage is TRBV4-3 and J usage is TRBJ2-7; D perhaps matches TRBD1 (6 bases). Per the germline V gene, CDR1 is LGHNA and CDR2 is YSLEER. This CDR3 has 15 residues. Trimming shortened V by 3 bases and J by 2 bases, and 14 bases separated the two germline ends. Written as DNA, the CDR3 is TGCGCCAGCAGCCACATCACAGGGATCGCCTACGAGCAGTACTTC. This codes for CASSHITGIAYEQYF.

For the CDR3, the DNA is TGTGCCAGCACCTCTTGGGTGCGGGAAAAACTGTTTTTT. Its translation: CASTSWVREKLFF. The V and J genes are TRBV5-8 and TRBJ1-4, with D uncertain. The V gene lost 6 bases and the J gene lost 8 bases, with 14 bases spanning the gap. CDR1 and CDR2 (germline): SGHTS, YDEGEE. This CDR3 comprises 13 residues.

This chain connects TRBV7-8 to TRBJ2-7; 10 bases fit TRBD1. The germline V gene has CDR1 SGHVS and CDR2 FQNEAQ. J gave up 7 bases and V 2 bases, and 5 bases lay outside the gene matches. The CDR3 totals 14 residues. The CDR3 DNA sequence: TGTGCCAGCAGCTTACGGGACAGGGGAGCGGAGCAGTACTTC. Protein: CASSLRDRGAEQYF.

The chain has TRBV27 and TRBJ1-5, with 7 bases fitting TRBD1. V was pared by 5 bases and J by 5 bases, with 9 bases of the junction left unmatched. This CDR3 has 15 amino acids. CDR1 and CDR2 from the germline V gene are MNHEY and SMNVEV (reference sequence). CDR3 in DNA: TGTGCCAGCAGTCCGGACAGGACCGTACATCAGCCCCAGCATTTT. This encodes CASSPDRTVHQPQHF.

Only a few counts were recorded for this clone. The rearrangement joins TRBV9 to TRBJ1-4, with 8 bases identical to TRBD1. CDR1 and CDR2 (germline): SGDLS, YYNGEE. V lost 2 bases to trimming and J lost 5 bases; unmatched junction nucleotides: 5. CDR3 size: 15 residues. The CDR3 region has the DNA TGTGCCAGCAGCGTCCGGACAGGGCCGAATGAAAAACTGTTTTTT. This codes for CASSVRTGPNEKLFF.

The rearrangement links TRBV5-1 to TRBJ1-2; 8 nucleotides align to TRBD1. There are 15 residues in the CDR3. CDR1 and CDR2 from the germline V gene are SGHRS and YFSETQ. Germline trimming cut 2 bases from V and 6 bases from J; bases unmatched to any gene: 9. The DNA of the CDR3 is TGCGCCAGCAGCTTTCTCCAGGGGGCTCAGGATGGCTACACCTTC. This codes for CASSFLQGAQDGYTF.

The chain is built from TRBV5-5 and TRBJ2-2; weak D call: TRBD1 (5 bases). Germline CDR1 SGHKS, CDR2 YYEKEE (reference sequence). Trimming removed 0 bases at V and 4 bases at J, with 13 bases between. The CDR3 has 16 amino acids. The CDR3 region has the DNA TGTGCCAGCAGCTTGGGTAGGCAGGGTGGCACCGGGGAGCTGTTTTTT. Protein product: CASSLGRQGGTGELFF.

The chain joins TRBV4-2 to TRBJ2-6; D not certain. The CDR3 spans 17 residues. CDR1 and CDR2 (germline): LGHNA, YNFKEQ. V was clipped by 1 base and J by 1 base, with 11 bases between them. The CDR3: CASSQVTAHSGANVLTF. The CDR3 DNA follows: TGTGCCAGCAGCCAAGTAACAGCCCATTCTGGGGCCAACGTCCTGACTTTC.

In its sample, this clone was seen a few times. The V and J genes are TRBV4-1 and TRBJ2-7; TRBD1 matches 8 bases. V was pared by 3 bases and J by 0 bases, with 4 bases of the junction left unmatched. Germline-derived CDR1 and CDR2 are MGHRA and YSYEKL. The CDR3 length is 15 residues. The CDR3 coding sequence is TGCGCCAGCAGCCATGGGACAGGTAGCTCCTACGAGCAGTACTTC. Amino acid sequence: CASSHGTGSSYEQYF.

This clone was seen once. The chain uses TRBV19 and TRBJ1-1; the D is unclear. This CDR3 is 14 amino acids long. Deletions cut 8 bases from V and 1 base from J, with 14 bases between. Germline-derived CDR1 and CDR2 are LNHDA and SQIVND (reference sequence). The CDR3 region has the DNA TGTGCCAGTTCTCATGCGCGATCGAACACTGAAGCTTTCTTT. This gives the protein CASSHARSNTEAFF.

This clone was detected only a few times. The chain employs TRBV4-2 and TRBJ1-3; D uncertain. The CDR3 has 17 amino acids. Germline assignment: CDR1 LGHNA and CDR2 YNFKEQ. The V gene lost 0 bases and the J gene lost 0 bases, with 12 bases spanning the gap. This chain's CDR3 is CASSQDLGEYSGNTIYF. The CDR3, as DNA: TGTGCCAGCAGCCAAGATCTCGGGGAATACTCTGGAAACACCATATATTTT.